These 23 T cell receptor beta chains were sequenced from one sample in a study of cytomegalovirus exposure and HLA in healthy donors. The PCR employed 60 Vbeta primers together with 13 Jbeta primers. TCRdb's copy holds only in-frame clones and misses some; the assay was immunoSEQ multiplex PCR. The sample has 90,000 to 120,000 clones, 79% seen once; the top ten hold around 3%. The sample was PBMCs. All receptors derive from a middle-aged woman in good health and CMV-seronegative.

V gene TRBV2 combines with J gene TRBJ1-2; the match to TRBD1 covers 7 bases. The junction had 5 bases not matched to a gene; V was cut back by 4 bases and J by 6 bases. Germline CDR1 reads SNHLY; CDR2 reads FYNNEI. CDR3 length: 13 residues. The CDR3 sequence is CASSGEQGHGYTF. The CDR3 DNA sequence: TGTGCCAGCAGTGGGGAACAGGGGCATGGCTACACCTTC. The whole variable domain, remainder taken from reference TRBV2 and TRBJ1-2, is EPEVTQTPSHQVTQMGQEVILRCVPISNHLYFYWYRQILGQKVEFLVSFYNNEISEKSEIFDDQFSVERPDGSNFTLKIRSTKLEDSAMYFCASSGEQGHGYTFGSGTRLTVV.

The chain links TRBV27 to TRBJ1-5; D remains unclear. The germline CDR1 and CDR2 sequences are MNHEY and SMNVEV (reference sequence). CDR3 size: 13 residues. V was pared by 5 bases and J by 4 bases, with 9 bases between. The CDR3 region is CASSLTVNQPQHF. CDR3 coding DNA: TGTGCCAGCAGTCTGACTGTTAATCAGCCCCAGCATTTT.

The V and J genes are TRBV19 and TRBJ1-5; weak D call: TRBD1 (5 bases). Germline CDR1 LNHDA, CDR2 SQIVND (reference sequence). The V and J ends lost 9 bases and 1 base respectively, with 19 bases between them. This CDR3 spans 16 amino acids. The CDR3 protein is CASRDRPSGSNQPQHF. The CDR3 coding sequence is TGTGCCAGCCGAGACAGACCTAGTGGGAGCAATCAGCCCCAGCATTTT. The entire variable domain, with the rest obtained from reference TRBV19 and TRBJ1-5, is as follows: DGGITQSPKYLFRKEGQNVTLSCEQNLNHDAMYWYRQDPGQGLRLIYYSQIVNDFQKGDIAEGYSVSREKKESFPLTVTSAQKNPTAFYLCASRDRPSGSNQPQHFGDGTRLSIL.

A single count supports this clone. The CDR3 reads CASSQDLGGGGEQYF. The CDR3 DNA reads TGTGCCAGCAGCCAAGATCTCGGGGGAGGGGGCGAGCAGTACTTC. J is TRBJ2-7 and V is TRBV4-2; possible D gene TRBD2, 7 bases. V dropped 0 bases and J dropped 6 bases, with 15 bases sitting between them. The CDR3 is 15 residues long. Looked up from germline, CDR1 is LGHNA and CDR2 is YNFKEQ.

The chain recombines TRBV19 with TRBJ2-1; the match to TRBD1 covers 9 bases. Germline CDR1 and CDR2: LNHDA and SQIVND (reference sequence). J gave up 10 bases and V 3 bases, and 13 bases lay outside the gene matches. The CDR3 has 16 residues. This CDR3 is CASSIYSGQGQSEQFF. CDR3 coding DNA: TGTGCCAGTAGTATTTACTCGGGACAGGGCCAAAGCGAGCAGTTCTTC.

The chain uses TRBV7-6 and TRBJ2-7, with TRBD1 matching 9 bases. Losses at the gene ends were 1 base for V and 6 bases for J; bases not matched to a gene: 7. Germline lookup yields CDR1 SGHVS and CDR2 FNYEAQ. This CDR3 is built from 15 residues. The CDR3 loop reads CASSLGTGEGLEQYF. CDR3 nucleotides: TGTGCCAGCAGCTTAGGGACAGGGGAGGGTCTCGAGCAGTACTTC. Full variable domain (outside the CDR3, taken from reference TRBV7-6 and TRBJ2-7): GAGVSQSPRYKVTKRGQDVALRCDPISGHVSLYWYRQALGQGPEFLTYFNYEAQQDKSGLPNDRFSAERPEGSISTLTIQRTEQRDSAMYRCASSLGTGEGLEQYFGPGTRLTVT.

Concerning this clone: Its ends do not fully match the called genes, so a read error is possible. For the CDR3, the DNA is TGTGCCAGCAGCAGACCGGGACAGGGCTCTGAGTTC. This translates into CASSRPGQGSEF. The chain employs TRBV9 and TRBJ1-2, with TRBD1 matching over 9 bases. CDR3 length equals 12 residues. The germline V gene encodes CDR1 SGDLS and CDR2 YYNGEE. The complete variable domain, with remaining parts taken from reference TRBV9 and TRBJ1-2, reads DSGVTQTPKHLITATGQRVTLRCSPRSGDLSVYWYQQSLDQGLQFLIQYYNGEERAKGNILERFSAQQFPDLHSELNLSSLELGDSALYFCASSRPGQGSEFGSGTRLTVV.

V and J are TRBV20-1 and TRBJ1-2; no clear D. CDR1 is DFQATT, CDR2 SNEGSKA, per germline (reference sequence). This CDR3 has 10 amino acids. The CDR3 DNA sequence: TGCAGCGTCCCGTTCTATGGCTACACCTTC. As protein: CSVPFYGYTF.

This clone was counted only a few times. The chain has TRBV19 and TRBJ2-2; tentative D call: TRBD1 (6 bases). The CDR3 totals 14 residues. Germline lookup yields CDR1 LNHDA and CDR2 SQIVND (reference sequence). Trimming took 10 bases from V and 3 from J, leaving 15 bases between them. The CDR3: CATLHRVDTGELFF. DNA for the CDR3: TGTGCCACTCTACACAGGGTGGACACCGGGGAGCTGTTTTTT.

The chain employs TRBV9 and TRBJ2-1; 8 positions agree with TRBD2. CDR3 length: 16 amino acids. J lost 6 bases, V lost 0 bases, and 8 bases had no gene match. Germline V gene sequence: CDR1 SGDLS, CDR2 YYNGEE. The CDR3 loop is CASSVDLGLVGNEQFF. The CDR3 coding sequence is TGTGCCAGCAGCGTAGATTTGGGACTAGTCGGCAATGAGCAGTTCTTC.

Only a few counts were recorded for this clone. This chain links TRBV29-1 with TRBJ1-2; 7 bases agree with TRBD1. This CDR3 has 15 residues. V lost 4 bases, J lost 3 bases, and 11 bases stayed unmatched. The germline V gene has CDR1 SQVTM and CDR2 ANQGSEA. CDR3 amino acids: CSVGVRDSLYYGYTF. The CDR3 DNA reads as TGCAGCGTTGGCGTCCGGGACAGCTTATACTATGGCTACACCTTC.

The chain is built from TRBV6-1 and TRBJ2-7; 7 positions agree with TRBD1. This CDR3 has 13 amino acids. Germline CDR1 is MNHNS and CDR2 is SASEGT. V shed 2 bases and J 6 bases; nucleotides not matched to a gene: 4. Written as DNA, the CDR3 is TGTGCCAGCAGTGAACAGGGGGAGCGCGAGCAGTACTTC. It translates to CASSEQGEREQYF.

This clone has just a few counts. V is TRBV7-8 and J is TRBJ2-2; 8 nucleotides match TRBD1. Germline values: CDR1 SGHVS, CDR2 FQNEAQ. Losses at the gene ends were 2 bases for V and 5 bases for J; bases not matched to a gene: 10. CDR3 size: 17 residues. In nucleotides, the CDR3 is TGTGCCAGCAGCTTATTGGACAGGGCAAGTCTGACCGGGGAGCTGTTTTTT. The encoded protein is CASSLLDRASLTGELFF.

This clone was found a few times. The J gene is TRBJ1-4, the V gene TRBV15; D is unresolved. V was pared by 1 base and J by 5 bases, with 14 bases between. Germline-derived CDR1 and CDR2 are LNHNV and YYDKDF (reference sequence). The CDR3 spans 16 residues. The chain's CDR3 is CATSRGARGTNEKLFF. CDR3 DNA: TGTGCCACCAGCAGAGGAGCACGCGGAACAAATGAAAAACTGTTTTTT.

This clone appeared a single time. The chain employs TRBV5-1 and TRBJ2-7; the D gene is possibly TRBD2 (5 bases). Germline-derived CDR1 and CDR2 are SGHRS and YFSETQ. Trimming took off 0 bases at V and 3 bases at J, with 10 bases between the two ends. The CDR3 has 14 residues. The CDR3 spells CASSLAPDYYEQYF. CDR3 DNA sequence: TGCGCCAGCAGCTTGGCACCAGACTACTACGAGCAGTACTTC.

This chain uses TRBV30 with TRBJ1-1, with TRBD1 matching 7 bases. The CDR3 sequence is 15 residues long. The V and J ends lost 4 bases and 4 bases, in that order; junction bases with no gene match: 12. The V gene's germline CDR1 is GTSNPN and CDR2 SVGIG (reference sequence). DNA of the CDR3: TGTGCCTGGAATACAGGGGTTATATCCGGCACTGAAGCTTTCTTT. Residues: CAWNTGVISGTEAFF. Full variable domain (outside the CDR3, taken from reference TRBV30 and TRBJ1-1): SQTIHQWPATLVQPVGSPLSLECTVEGTSNPNLYWYRQAAGRGLQLLFYSVGIGQISSEVPQNLSASRPQDRQFILSSKKLLLSDSGFYLCAWNTGVISGTEAFFGQGTRLTVV.

This clone was recorded a few times. V usage is TRBV5-1 and J usage is TRBJ2-3, with a tentative D call TRBD2 (5 bases). The CDR3 contains 14 residues. V lost 0 bases and J 1 base, leaving 6 bases between the germline ends. Germline V CDR1 and CDR2: SGHRS, YFSETQ. The CDR3 spells CASSLGTRTDTQYF. As DNA, the CDR3 is TGCGCCAGCAGCTTGGGGACTCGCACAGATACGCAGTATTTT.

V and J are TRBV27 and TRBJ1-1; possible D gene TRBD1, 5 bases. In germline, CDR1 is MNHEY, CDR2 SMNVEV (reference sequence). This CDR3 spans 16 amino acids. V shed 0 bases and J shed 1 base, with 12 bases lying between them. As DNA, the CDR3 is TGTGCCAGCAGTTTATCGGGGCGGGGCTGGAACACTGAAGCTTTCTTT. This translates into CASSLSGRGWNTEAFF.

V gene TRBV18 combines with J gene TRBJ1-1; unclear D gene. The germline V gene has CDR1 KGHSH and CDR2 LQKENI. The CDR3 extends over 14 amino acids. Trimming took 0 bases from V and 2 from J, leaving 7 bases between them. CDR3 protein: CASSPPDTNTEAFF. CDR3 DNA sequence: TGTGCCAGCTCACCACCAGACACCAACACTGAAGCTTTCTTT.

This clone has more than one count but fewer than ten. The chain couples TRBV4-3 to TRBJ2-3, with 9 bases lining up with TRBD2. The CDR3 covers 18 residues. V was pared by 0 bases and J by 2 bases, with 9 bases of the junction left unmatched. Per germline, CDR1 LGHNA and CDR2 YSLEER. The DNA for the CDR3 is TGCGCCAGCAGCCAAGAGAAGATAGCGGGAGCGGTCACAGATACGCAGTATTTT. This sequence encodes CASSQEKIAGAVTDTQYF.

The chain links TRBV5-6 to TRBJ2-2; D is undetermined. CDR1 SGHDT and CDR2 YYEEEE come from the germline V gene. CDR3 length: 15 amino acids. V was trimmed by 2 bases and J by 2 bases, leaving 10 bases between them. In nucleotides, the CDR3 is TGTGCCAGCAGCTTACTTACAGCCAACACCGGGGAGCTGTTTTTT. Residues: CASSLLTANTGELFF.

The chain employs TRBV6-5 and TRBJ1-2, with D maybe TRBD1 (6 bases). Germline V gene lookup returns CDR1 MNHEY and CDR2 SVGAGI. The ends were cut back, 5 bases at V and 8 bases at J, with 9 bases in the middle. CDR3 length: 11 residues. The CDR3 protein is CASSTGYGYTF. In nucleotides, the CDR3 is TGTGCCAGCAGTACAGGGTACGGCTACACCTTC.

The DNA for the CDR3 is TGTGCCAGCAGCCAAGATCTAAGGGGAGGCTACACCTTC. Amino acid sequence: CASSQDLRGGYTF. The chain uses TRBV4-2 and TRBJ1-2; D possibly corresponds to TRBD1 (5 bases). Germline V gene data show CDR1 as LGHNA and CDR2 as YNFKEQ. The CDR3 consists of 13 residues. Trimming left V 0 bases short and J 8 bases short, with 10 bases between.